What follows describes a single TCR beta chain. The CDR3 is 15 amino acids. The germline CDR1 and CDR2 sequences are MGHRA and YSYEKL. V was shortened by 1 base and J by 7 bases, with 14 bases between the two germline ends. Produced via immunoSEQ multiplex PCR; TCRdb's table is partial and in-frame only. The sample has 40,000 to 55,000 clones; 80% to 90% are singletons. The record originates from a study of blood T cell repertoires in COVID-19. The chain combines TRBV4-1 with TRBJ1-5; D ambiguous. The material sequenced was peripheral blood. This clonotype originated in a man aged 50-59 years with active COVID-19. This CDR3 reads CASSQAGRGVQPQHF. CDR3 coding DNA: TGCGCCAGCAGCCAAGCCGGTCGGGGAGTACAGCCCCAGCATTTT.